A single T cell receptor beta chain is shown here with its context. Generated by immunoSEQ multiplex PCR, the TCRdb table keeps only in-frame clones and is missing some. The table shows over 300,000 clones, with approximately 90% occurring only once. This specimen comes from a study of blood T cell repertoires in COVID-19. Researchers sorted participants into cohorts using their self-reported clinical history. Recovered participants had two consecutive negative NP/OP PCR tests, healthcare professional clearance, or symptom resolution. Between the trimmed V and J ends, which lost 5 bases and 10 bases, there was a span of 11 bases. The CDR3 is made up of 11 amino acids. Per germline, CDR1 MDHEN and CDR2 SYDVKM.

The receptor was derived from a woman aged 40 to 50 who had recovered from COVID-19. Sequencing was performed on PBMCs or T cells enriched from blood (not recorded which). This rearrangement joins TRBV28 to TRBJ1-2; D ambiguous. CDR3 sequence: CASSDQATYTF. The CDR3 DNA sequence: TGTGCCAGCAGTGACCAGGCCACCTACACCTTC.